Listed below are T cell receptor beta chains from one sample, sequenced in a study of early T cells in non-severe SARS-CoV-2 infection. MiXCR, run by TCRdb on the 5' RACE reads, gives a single entry per CDR3 protein. The table lists some 49,000 distinct CDR3 sequences, roughly 4.5% of them singletons. Sequencing used whole blood. Receptor source: an adult who was a healthcare worker with PCR-confirmed SARS-CoV-2 infection or an uninfected control (not recorded which). Each CDR3 is given with its conserved first and last residue. The order of the fields is clone size, D gene, V gene, J gene, CDR3 DNA, CDR3 protein. The D gene is left open where the match is weak. Size values are once, few and many counts, or a class for expanded clones, and some rows have none.

abundance: many
d_gene: -
v_gene: TRBV24-1
j_gene: TRBJ1-2
CDR3nt: TGTGCCACCAGTGCCGGGCAGAAGTATAACTATGGCTACACCTTC
CDR3aa: CATSAGQKYNYGYTF

abundance: many
d_gene: -
v_gene: TRBV20-1
j_gene: TRBJ2-3
CDR3nt: TGCAGTGCTAGAGATCAAAGGACGCTTAGGGATACGCAGTATTTT
CDR3aa: CSARDQRTLRDTQYF

abundance: many
d_gene: -
v_gene: TRBV5-1
j_gene: TRBJ2-7
CDR3nt: TGCGCCAGCAGCTTGCGTGGGGAGGGGGTTAACGAGCAGTACTTC
CDR3aa: CASSLRGEGVNEQYF

abundance: few
d_gene: TRBD2
v_gene: TRBV6-6
j_gene: TRBJ2-1
CDR3nt: TGTGCCAGCAGTTACCTCGGCAGGGAGGGGAATGAGCAGTTCTTC
CDR3aa: CASSYLGREGNEQFF

abundance: many
d_gene: TRBD2
v_gene: TRBV9
j_gene: TRBJ2-7
CDR3nt: TGTGCCAGCAGCTCAAGCGGGAGCGAGCAGTACTTC
CDR3aa: CASSSSGSEQYF

abundance: many
d_gene: TRBD1
v_gene: TRBV16
j_gene: TRBJ2-2
CDR3nt: TGTGCCAGCAGCCCTCGACAGGGCGACACCGGGGAGCTGTTTTTT
CDR3aa: CASSPRQGDTGELFF

abundance: many
d_gene: -
v_gene: TRBV7-3
j_gene: TRBJ1-5
CDR3nt: TGTGCCAGCCGGTTAGCGAGCAGGGGAAGGTATAGCAATCAGCCCCAGCATTTT
CDR3aa: CASRLASRGRYSNQPQHF

abundance: many
d_gene: TRBD2
v_gene: TRBV20-1
j_gene: TRBJ2-1
CDR3nt: TGCAGTGCTGTACCTATAGCGGGAGTCTACAATGAGCAGTTCTTC
CDR3aa: CSAVPIAGVYNEQFF

abundance: many
d_gene: TRBD2
v_gene: TRBV10-1
j_gene: TRBJ2-3
CDR3nt: TGCGCCAGCAGTGCTCCGGGACTAGCGGGGTATACGCAGTATTTT
CDR3aa: CASSAPGLAGYTQYF

abundance: few
d_gene: -
v_gene: TRBV10-1
j_gene: TRBJ2-7
CDR3nt: TGCGCCAGCAGTGATGGGACCTGGACGGCCGAGCAGTACTTC
CDR3aa: CASSDGTWTAEQYF

abundance: many
d_gene: -
v_gene: TRBV20-1
j_gene: TRBJ2-3
CDR3nt: TGCCTCGGCCAGGCCCACACAGATACGCAGTATTTT
CDR3aa: CLGQAHTDTQYF

abundance: few
d_gene: -
v_gene: TRBV20-1
j_gene: TRBJ2-4
CDR3nt: TGCAGTGCCGAGACCTCTTTCGGCAGGGGAAAAAACATTCAGTACTTC
CDR3aa: CSAETSFGRGKNIQYF

abundance: many
d_gene: TRBD1
v_gene: TRBV19
j_gene: TRBJ1-1
CDR3nt: TGTGCCAGTCAACAGGGGGCAGCTTGGGCTTTCTTT
CDR3aa: CASQQGAAWAFF

abundance: -
d_gene: TRBD2
v_gene: TRBV9
j_gene: TRBJ2-1
CDR3nt: TGTGCCAGCAGCGTAGCGGGACTAGCGGGTGAGCAGTTCTTC
CDR3aa: CASSVAGLAGEQFF

abundance: many
d_gene: -
v_gene: TRBV5-1
j_gene: TRBJ2-2
CDR3nt: TGCGCCAGCAGCCCTACAACGAACACCGGGGAGCTGTTTTTT
CDR3aa: CASSPTTNTGELFF

abundance: many
d_gene: -
v_gene: TRBV15
j_gene: TRBJ2-7
CDR3nt: TGTGCCACCAGCAGAGGAGGGGACTCCTACGAGCAGTACTTC
CDR3aa: CATSRGGDSYEQYF

abundance: many
d_gene: -
v_gene: TRBV12-3/TRBV12-4
j_gene: TRBJ1-3
CDR3nt: TGTGCCAGCAGTCGCAGTAACTCTGGAAACACCATATATTTT
CDR3aa: CASSRSNSGNTIYF

abundance: many
d_gene: TRBD1
v_gene: TRBV25-1
j_gene: TRBJ1-4
CDR3nt: TGTGCCAGCAGTGATCCCGGGACAGGGTCGACTAATGAAAAACTGTTTTTT
CDR3aa: CASSDPGTGSTNEKLFF

abundance: many
d_gene: TRBD1
v_gene: TRBV7-2
j_gene: TRBJ2-4
CDR3nt: TGTGCCAGCAGCTTAGGGCCGGGACAGGGCCCTCGAGCCAAAAACATTCAGTACTTC
CDR3aa: CASSLGPGQGPRAKNIQYF

abundance: many
d_gene: -
v_gene: TRBV20-1
j_gene: TRBJ1-2
CDR3nt: TGCAGTGCTAGTGTTTCAGGGTATCTTGATGGCTACACCTTC
CDR3aa: CSASVSGYLDGYTF

abundance: few
d_gene: -
v_gene: TRBV6-4
j_gene: TRBJ1-1
CDR3nt: TGTGCCAGCAGATTGCGACCTAACACTGAAGCTTTCTTT
CDR3aa: CASRLRPNTEAFF

abundance: many
d_gene: -
v_gene: TRBV27
j_gene: TRBJ2-3
CDR3nt: TGTGCCAGCAGTCAGGGGAGGACAGATACGCAGTATTTT
CDR3aa: CASSQGRTDTQYF

abundance: -
d_gene: TRBD2
v_gene: TRBV7-2
j_gene: TRBJ2-2
CDR3nt: TGTGCCAGCAGCTCGGGGGGACTAGCGGGCACCGGGGAGCTGTTTTTT
CDR3aa: CASSSGGLAGTGELFF

abundance: many
d_gene: -
v_gene: TRBV4-3
j_gene: TRBJ2-3
CDR3nt: TGCGCCAGCAGCCAACACCCCGGGGGTAGCGAGTTCACAGATACGCAGTATTTT
CDR3aa: CASSQHPGGSEFTDTQYF

abundance: many
d_gene: -
v_gene: TRBV4-1
j_gene: TRBJ1-3
CDR3nt: TGCGCCAGCACGGGGTCCTCCCGTACCTCTGGAAACACCATATATTTT
CDR3aa: CASTGSSRTSGNTIYF

abundance: many
d_gene: TRBD2
v_gene: TRBV5-1
j_gene: TRBJ2-3
CDR3nt: TGCGCCAGCAGCTTGGGACTAGCGGGAGATACAGATACGCAGTATTTT
CDR3aa: CASSLGLAGDTDTQYF

abundance: few
d_gene: TRBD1
v_gene: TRBV5-1
j_gene: TRBJ2-7
CDR3nt: TGCGCCAGCAGCTTGGAGGGGGCTGGAGAGCAGTACTTC
CDR3aa: CASSLEGAGEQYF